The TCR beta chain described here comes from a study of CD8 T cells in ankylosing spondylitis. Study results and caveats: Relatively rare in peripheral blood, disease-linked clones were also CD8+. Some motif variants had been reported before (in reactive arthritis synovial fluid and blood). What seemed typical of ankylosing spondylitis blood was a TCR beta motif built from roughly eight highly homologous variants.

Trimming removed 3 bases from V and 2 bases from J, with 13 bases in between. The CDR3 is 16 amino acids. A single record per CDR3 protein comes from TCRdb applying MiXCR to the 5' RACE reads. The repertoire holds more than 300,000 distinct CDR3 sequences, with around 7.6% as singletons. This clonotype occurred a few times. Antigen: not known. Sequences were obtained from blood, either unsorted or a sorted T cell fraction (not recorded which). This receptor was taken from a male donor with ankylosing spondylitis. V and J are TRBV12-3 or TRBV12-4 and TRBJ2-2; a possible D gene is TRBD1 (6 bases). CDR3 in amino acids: CASSFSGTKNTGELFF. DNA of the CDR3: TGTGCCAGCAGTTTTTCCGGGACAAAAAACACCGGGGAGCTGTTTTTT.